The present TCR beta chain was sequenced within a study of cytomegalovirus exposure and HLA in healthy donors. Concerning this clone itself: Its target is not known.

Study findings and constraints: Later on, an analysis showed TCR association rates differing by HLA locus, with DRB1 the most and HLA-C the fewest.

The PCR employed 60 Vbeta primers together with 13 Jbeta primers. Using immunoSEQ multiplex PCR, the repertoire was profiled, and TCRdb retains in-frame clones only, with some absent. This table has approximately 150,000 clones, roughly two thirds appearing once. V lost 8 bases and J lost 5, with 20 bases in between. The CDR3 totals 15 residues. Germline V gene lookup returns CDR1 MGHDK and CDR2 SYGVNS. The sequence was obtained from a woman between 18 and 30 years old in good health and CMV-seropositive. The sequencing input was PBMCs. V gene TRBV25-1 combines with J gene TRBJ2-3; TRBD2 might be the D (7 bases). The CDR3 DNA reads TGTGCCAGCGGACCCTCTCGGGGGGCCGGAGATACGCAGTATTTT. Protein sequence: CASGPSRGAGDTQYF.